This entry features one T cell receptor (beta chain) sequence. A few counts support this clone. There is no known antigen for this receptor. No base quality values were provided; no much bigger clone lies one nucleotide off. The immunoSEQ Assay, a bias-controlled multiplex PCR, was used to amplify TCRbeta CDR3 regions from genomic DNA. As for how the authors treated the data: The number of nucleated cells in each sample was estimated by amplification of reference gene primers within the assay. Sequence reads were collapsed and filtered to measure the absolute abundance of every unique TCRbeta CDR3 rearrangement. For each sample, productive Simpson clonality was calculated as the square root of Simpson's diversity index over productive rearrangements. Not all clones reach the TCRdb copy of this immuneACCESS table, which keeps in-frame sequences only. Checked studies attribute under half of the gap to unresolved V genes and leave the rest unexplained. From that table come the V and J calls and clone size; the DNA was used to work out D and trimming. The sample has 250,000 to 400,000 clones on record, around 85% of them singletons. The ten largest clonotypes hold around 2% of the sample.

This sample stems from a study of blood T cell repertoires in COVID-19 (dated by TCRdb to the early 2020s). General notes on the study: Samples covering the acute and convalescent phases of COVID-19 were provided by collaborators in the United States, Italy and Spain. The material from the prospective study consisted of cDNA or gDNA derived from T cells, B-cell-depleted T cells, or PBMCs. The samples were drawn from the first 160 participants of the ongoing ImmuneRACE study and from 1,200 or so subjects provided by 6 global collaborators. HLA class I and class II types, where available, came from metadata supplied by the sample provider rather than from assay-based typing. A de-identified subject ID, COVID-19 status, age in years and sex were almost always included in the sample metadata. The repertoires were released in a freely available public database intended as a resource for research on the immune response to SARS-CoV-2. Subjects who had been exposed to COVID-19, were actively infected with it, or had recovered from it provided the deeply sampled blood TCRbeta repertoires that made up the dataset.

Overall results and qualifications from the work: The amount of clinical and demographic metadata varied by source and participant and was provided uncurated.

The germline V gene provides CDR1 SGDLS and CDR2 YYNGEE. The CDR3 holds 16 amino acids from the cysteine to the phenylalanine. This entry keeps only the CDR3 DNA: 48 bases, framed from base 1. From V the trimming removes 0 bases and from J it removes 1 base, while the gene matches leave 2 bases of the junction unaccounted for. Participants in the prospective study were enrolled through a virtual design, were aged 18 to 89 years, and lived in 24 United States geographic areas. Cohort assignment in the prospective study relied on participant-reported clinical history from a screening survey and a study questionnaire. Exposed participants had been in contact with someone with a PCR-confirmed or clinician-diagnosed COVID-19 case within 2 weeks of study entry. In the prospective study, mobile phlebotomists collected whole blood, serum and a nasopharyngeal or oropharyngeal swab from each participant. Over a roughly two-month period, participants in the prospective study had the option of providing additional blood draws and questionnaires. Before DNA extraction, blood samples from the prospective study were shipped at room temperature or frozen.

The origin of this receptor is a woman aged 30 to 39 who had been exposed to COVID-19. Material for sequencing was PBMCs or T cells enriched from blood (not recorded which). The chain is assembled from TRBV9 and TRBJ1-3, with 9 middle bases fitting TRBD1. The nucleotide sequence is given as TGTGCCAGCAGCGTAGCAGGGACAGGGTCTGGAAACACCATATATTTT. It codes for CASSVAGTGSGNTIYF.